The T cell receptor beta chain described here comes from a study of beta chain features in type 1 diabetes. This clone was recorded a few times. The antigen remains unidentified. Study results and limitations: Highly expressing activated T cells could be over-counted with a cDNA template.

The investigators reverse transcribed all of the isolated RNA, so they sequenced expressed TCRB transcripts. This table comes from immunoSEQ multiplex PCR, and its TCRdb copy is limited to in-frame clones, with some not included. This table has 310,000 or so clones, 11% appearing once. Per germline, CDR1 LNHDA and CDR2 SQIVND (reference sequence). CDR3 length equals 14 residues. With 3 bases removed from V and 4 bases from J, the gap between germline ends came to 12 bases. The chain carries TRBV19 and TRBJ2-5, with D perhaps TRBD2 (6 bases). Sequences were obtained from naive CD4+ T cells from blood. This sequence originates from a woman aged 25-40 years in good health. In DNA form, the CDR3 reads TGTGCCAGTAGTATCGGGGGAGCTTCAGAGACCCAGTACTTC. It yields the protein CASSIGGASETQYF. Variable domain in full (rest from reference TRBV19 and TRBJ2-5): DGGITQSPKYLFRKEGQNVTLSCEQNLNHDAMYWYRQDPGQGLRLIYYSQIVNDFQKGDIAEGYSVSREKKESFPLTVTSAQKNPTAFYLCASSIGGASETQYFGPGTRLLVL.